This T cell receptor beta chain originates from a study of shared clonotypes between healthy human individuals. Study-level information: The donor pool was made up of a couple of women and a few men aged 18 to 49.

Ten immunoSEQ deep assay plates were used by the authors to sequence unsorted PBMC DNA. Assay: immunoSEQ multiplex PCR; the TCRdb copy retains only in-frame clones and omits some. This table holds about half a million clones, about 85% found once. This CDR3 has 16 amino acids. Trimming took 5 bases from V and 2 from J, leaving 16 bases between them. CDR1 is SGHRS and CDR2 is YFSETQ in the germline V gene. The rearrangement uses TRBV5-1 and TRBJ1-4; D might be TRBD1 (6 bases). The sample was PBMCs. The sequence was obtained from a woman between 40 and 50 years old in good health. Some clones in this sample may be carry-over from other donors' samples. In DNA, the CDR3 is TGCGCCAGCAGTCCACCTACAGGGTACACTAATGAAAAACTGTTTTTT. Its protein product is CASSPPTGYTNEKLFF.